These T cell receptor beta chains were read from a single sample in a study of metastatic and nonmetastatic thyroid tumors. Using MiXCR, TCRdb reanalyzed the PCR reads. The sample contains roughly 15,000 clones, about 29% of which appear only once. The sequencing input was tumor tissue. These receptors all stem from a male donor with papillary thyroid cancer or a benign thyroid nodule (not recorded which). Some clones in this sample may be carry-over from other donors' samples. The CDR3 runs from the conserved cysteine through the conserved F or W. Each record gives: D gene, CDR3 length, J gene, V gene, clone size, CDR3 protein, CDR3 DNA. D genes are given only for firm matches. Expanded clones get a size class; other rows say once, few or many, or leave the size out.

. 15 TRBJ2-1 TRBV7-9 many CASSLSVDHTGEQFF TGTGCCAGCAGCCTGTCAGTGGACCACACAGGAGAGCAGTTCTTC
. 14 TRBJ1-1 TRBV6-5 few CASSRTEGYTEAFF TGTGCCAGCAGTCGAACCGAAGGGTACACTGAAGCTTTCTTT
. 12 TRBJ1-1 TRBV18 large CASLLVNTEAFF TGTGCCAGCTTACTCGTGAACACTGAAGCTTTCTTT
TRBD1 16 TRBJ2-6 TRBV20-1 . CSASPPPGTGGEVLTF TGCAGTGCTAGCCCCCCCCCCGGGACAGGGGGAGAGGTCCTGACTTTC
TRBD2 13 TRBJ2-5 TRBV6-2/TRBV6-3 medium-sized CASSSTSGRSQYF TGTGCCAGCAGTTCTACTAGCGGCAGGTCCCAGTACTTC
TRBD2 16 TRBJ2-1 TRBV11-2 . CASSSGLAGERNEQFF TGTGCCAGCAGCTCCGGACTAGCGGGAGAGCGCAATGAGCAGTTCTTC
TRBD1 19 TRBJ2-6 TRBV6-2/TRBV6-3 few CASSYFSPGGRSGANVLTF TGTGCCAGCAGTTATTTTTCGCCAGGGGGCCGCTCTGGGGCCAACGTCCTGACTTTC
TRBD1 16 TRBJ1-6 TRBV19 . CASSTGTGGYNSPLHF TGTGCCAGTAGTACCGGGACAGGGGGTTATAATTCACCCCTCCACTTT
TRBD2 19 TRBJ2-5 TRBV13 medium-sized CASSSREWSQLAGEETQYF TGTGCCAGCAGCTCCCGGGAGTGGAGTCAACTAGCGGGAGAAGAGACCCAGTACTTC
TRBD2 17 TRBJ2-5 TRBV28 once CASGRPAGTSAKETQYF TGTGCCAGCGGTCGCCCGGCCGGGACTAGCGCAAAAGAGACCCAGTACTTC
. 17 TRBJ2-7 TRBV18 many CASSLMRGSGIGDEQYF TGTGCCAGCTCCCTAATGCGAGGGAGCGGCATTGGGGACGAGCAGTACTTC